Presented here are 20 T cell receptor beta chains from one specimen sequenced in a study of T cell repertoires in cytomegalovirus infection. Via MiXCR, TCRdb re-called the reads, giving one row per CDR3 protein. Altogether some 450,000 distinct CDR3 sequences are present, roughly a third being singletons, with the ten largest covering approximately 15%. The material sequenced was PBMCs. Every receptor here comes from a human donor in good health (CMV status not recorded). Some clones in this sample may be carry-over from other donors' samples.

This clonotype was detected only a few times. The CDR3 protein is CASRVGENTEAFF. CDR3 sequence (DNA): TGTGCCAGTCGGGTGGGGGAGAACACTGAAGCTTTCTTT. The rearrangement uses TRBV19 and TRBJ1-1, with a tentative D call TRBD1 (5 bases). The V end was cut by 8 bases, the J end by 1 base, with 11 bases between. The CDR3 is made up of 13 amino acids. Germline V gene data show CDR1 as LNHDA and CDR2 as SQIVND (reference sequence).

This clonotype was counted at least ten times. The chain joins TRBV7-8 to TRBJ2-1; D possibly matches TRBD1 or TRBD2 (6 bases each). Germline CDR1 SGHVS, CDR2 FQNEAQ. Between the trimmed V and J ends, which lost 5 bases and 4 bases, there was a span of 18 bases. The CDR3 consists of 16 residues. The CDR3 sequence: CASSKGDWTAYNEQFF. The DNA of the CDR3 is TGTGCCAGCAGCAAGGGGGACTGGACGGCTTACAATGAGCAGTTCTTC.

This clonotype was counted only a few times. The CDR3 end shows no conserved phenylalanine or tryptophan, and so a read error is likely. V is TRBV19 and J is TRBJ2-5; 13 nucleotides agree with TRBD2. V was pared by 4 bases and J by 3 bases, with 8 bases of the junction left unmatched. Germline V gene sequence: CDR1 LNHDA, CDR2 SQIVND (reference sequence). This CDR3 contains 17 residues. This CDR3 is CASSTNGLAGAKETQYS. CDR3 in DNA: TGTGCCAGTAGTACCAACGGACTAGCGGGGGCTAAAGAGACCCAGTACTCC.

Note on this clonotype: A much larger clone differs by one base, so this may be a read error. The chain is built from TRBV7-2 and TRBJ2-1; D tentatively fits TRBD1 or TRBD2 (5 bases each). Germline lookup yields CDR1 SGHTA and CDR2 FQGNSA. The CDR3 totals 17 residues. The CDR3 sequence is CASSLEGTDSPSNERFF. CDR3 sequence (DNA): TGTGCCAGCAGCTTAGAAGGGACGGACTCCCCCTCCAATGAGCGGTTCTTC.

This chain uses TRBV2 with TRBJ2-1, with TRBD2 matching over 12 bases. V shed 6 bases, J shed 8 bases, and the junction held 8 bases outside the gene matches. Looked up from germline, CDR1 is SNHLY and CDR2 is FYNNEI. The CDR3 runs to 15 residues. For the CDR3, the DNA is TGTGCCAGCAGCGCTAGCGGGGGGGCTATCTATGAGCAGTTCTTC. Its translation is CASSASGGAIYEQFF.

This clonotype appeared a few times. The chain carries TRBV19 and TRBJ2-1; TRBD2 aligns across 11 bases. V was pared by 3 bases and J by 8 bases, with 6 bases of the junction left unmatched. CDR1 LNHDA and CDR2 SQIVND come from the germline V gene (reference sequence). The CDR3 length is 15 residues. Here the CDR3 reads CASSITSGGADEQFF. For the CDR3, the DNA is TGTGCCAGTAGTATTACTAGCGGGGGCGCGGATGAGCAGTTCTTC.

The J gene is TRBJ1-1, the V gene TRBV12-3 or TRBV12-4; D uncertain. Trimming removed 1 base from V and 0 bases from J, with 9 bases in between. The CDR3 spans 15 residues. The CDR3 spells CASSLGGRLNTEAFF. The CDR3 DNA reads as TGTGCCAGCAGTTTAGGAGGCAGATTGAACACTGAAGCTTTCTTT.

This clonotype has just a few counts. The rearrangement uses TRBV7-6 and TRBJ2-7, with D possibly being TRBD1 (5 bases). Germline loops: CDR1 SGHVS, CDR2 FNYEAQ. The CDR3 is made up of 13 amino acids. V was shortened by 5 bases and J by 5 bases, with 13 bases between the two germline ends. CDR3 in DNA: TGTGCCAGCAGCGTTAGGGGTGGGAACGAGCAGTACTTC. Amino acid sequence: CASSVRGGNEQYF.

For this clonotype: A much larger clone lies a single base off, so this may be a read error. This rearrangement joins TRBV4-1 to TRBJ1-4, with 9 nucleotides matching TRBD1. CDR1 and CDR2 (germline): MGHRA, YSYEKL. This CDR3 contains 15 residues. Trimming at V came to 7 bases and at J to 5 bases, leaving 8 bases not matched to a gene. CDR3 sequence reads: CASIQGTGWNEKLFF. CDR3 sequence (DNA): TGCGCCAGCATCCAGGGGACAGGGTGGAATGAAAAACTGTTTTTT.

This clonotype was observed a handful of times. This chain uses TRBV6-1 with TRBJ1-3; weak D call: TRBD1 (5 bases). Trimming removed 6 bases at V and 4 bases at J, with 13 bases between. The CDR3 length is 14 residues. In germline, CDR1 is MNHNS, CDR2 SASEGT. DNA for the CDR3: TGTGCCAGCAGAGTCGGGACCAGAGGAAACACCATATATTTT. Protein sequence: CASRVGTRGNTIYF.

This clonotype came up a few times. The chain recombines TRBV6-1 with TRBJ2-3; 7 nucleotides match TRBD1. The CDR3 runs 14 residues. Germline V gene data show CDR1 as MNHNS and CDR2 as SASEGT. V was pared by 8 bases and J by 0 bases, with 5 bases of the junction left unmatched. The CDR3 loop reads CASLDRDSTDTQYF. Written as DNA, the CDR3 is TGTGCCAGCCTCGACAGGGATAGCACAGATACGCAGTATTTT.

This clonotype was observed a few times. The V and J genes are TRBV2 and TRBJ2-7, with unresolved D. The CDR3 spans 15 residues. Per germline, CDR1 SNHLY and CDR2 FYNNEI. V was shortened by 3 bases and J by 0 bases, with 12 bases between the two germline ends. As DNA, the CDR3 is TGTGCCAGCAGTGAGGGCGACGGTAGCTCCTACGAGCAGTACTTC. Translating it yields CASSEGDGSSYEQYF.

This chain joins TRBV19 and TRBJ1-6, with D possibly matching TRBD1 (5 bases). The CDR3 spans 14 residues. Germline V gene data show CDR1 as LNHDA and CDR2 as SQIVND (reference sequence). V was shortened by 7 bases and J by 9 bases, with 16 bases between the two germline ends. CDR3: CASKPSSGISPLHF. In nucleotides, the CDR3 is TGTGCCAGTAAGCCCTCGTCAGGGATTTCACCCCTCCACTTT.

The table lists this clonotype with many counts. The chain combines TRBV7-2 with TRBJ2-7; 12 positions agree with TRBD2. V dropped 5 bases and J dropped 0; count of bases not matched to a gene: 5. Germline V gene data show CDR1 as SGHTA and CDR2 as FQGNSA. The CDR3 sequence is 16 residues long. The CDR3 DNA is TGTGCCAGCAGCCGAGGACTAGCGGGGAGCTCCTACGAGCAGTACTTC. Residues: CASSRGLAGSSYEQYF.

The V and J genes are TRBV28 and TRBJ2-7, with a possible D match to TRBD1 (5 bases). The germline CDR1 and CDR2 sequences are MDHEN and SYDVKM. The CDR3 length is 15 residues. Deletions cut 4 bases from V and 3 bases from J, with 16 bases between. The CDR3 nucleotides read TGTGCCAGCAGTTCACAGGAAGGGCTGAGCTACGAGCAGTACTTC. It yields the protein CASSSQEGLSYEQYF.

The CDR3 here is CSTTRLAANYEQYF. As DNA, the CDR3 is TGCAGTACCACTCGACTAGCGGCGAACTACGAGCAGTACTTC. The chain employs TRBV20-1 and TRBJ2-7; 9 bases line up with TRBD2. V shed 8 bases and J 3 bases; nucleotides not matched to a gene: 11. Per germline, CDR1 DFQATT and CDR2 SNEGSKA (reference sequence). The CDR3 sequence is 14 residues long.

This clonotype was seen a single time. CDR3: CASSYLSSGGAYEQYF. CDR3 bases: TGTGCCAGCAGTTACCTGTCTAGCGGGGGGGCCTACGAGCAGTACTTC. This chain links TRBV6-1 with TRBJ2-7, with TRBD2 matching over 12 bases. The V gene end was trimmed by 5 bases and the J gene end by 2 bases; junction bases not matched to a gene: 7. Germline CDR1 and CDR2: MNHNS and SASEGT. CDR3 length equals 16 residues.

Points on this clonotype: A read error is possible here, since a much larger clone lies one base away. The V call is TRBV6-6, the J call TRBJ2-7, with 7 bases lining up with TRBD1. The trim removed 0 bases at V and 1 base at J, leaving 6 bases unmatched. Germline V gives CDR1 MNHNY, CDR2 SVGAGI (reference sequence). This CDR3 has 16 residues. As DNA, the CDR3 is TGTGCCAGCAGTTACTCGTCCGAGACAGGGTCCTACGAGCAGTACTTC. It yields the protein CASSYSSETGSYEQYF.

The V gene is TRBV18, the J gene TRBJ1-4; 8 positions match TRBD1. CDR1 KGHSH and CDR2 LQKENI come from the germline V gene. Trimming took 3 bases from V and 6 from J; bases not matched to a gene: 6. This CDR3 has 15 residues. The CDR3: CASSPATGADEKLFF. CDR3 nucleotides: TGTGCCAGCTCACCGGCGACAGGGGCAGATGAAAAACTGTTTTTT.

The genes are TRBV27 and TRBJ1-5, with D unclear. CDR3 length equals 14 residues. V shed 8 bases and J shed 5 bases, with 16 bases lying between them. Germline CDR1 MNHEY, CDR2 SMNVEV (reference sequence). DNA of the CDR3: TGTGCCAGCGCCGAGGACGGACTACATCAGCCCCAGCATTTT. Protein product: CASAEDGLHQPQHF.